The 30 T cell receptor beta chains reported below all come from one sample, sequenced in a study of blood T cell repertoires in COVID-19. Measured with immunoSEQ multiplex PCR; TCRdb has only the in-frame clones, and not every one. This repertoire shows 250,000 to 300,000 clones, approximately 90% found once; its top ten account for 15% to 19%. Sequencing was done on a sample of PBMCs or T cells enriched from blood (not recorded which). These receptor sequences come from a man aged 18 to 35 who had recovered from COVID-19.

The CDR3 nucleotides read TGTGCCAGCAGGCAACTAGCGGGGGGGACAGATACGCAGTATTTT. Protein sequence: CASRQLAGGTDTQYF. The chain joins TRBV6-5 to TRBJ2-3, with TRBD2 identical over 13 bases. V was pared by 6 bases and J by 3 bases, with 3 bases of the junction left unmatched. CDR3 length: 15 amino acids. Germline CDR1 is MNHEY and CDR2 is SVGAGI.

This rearrangement joins TRBV11-2 to TRBJ2-7; possible D gene TRBD1, 5 bases. The CDR3 has 15 amino acids. CDR1 is SGHAT, CDR2 FQNNGV, per germline. Trimming shortened V by 1 base and J by 2 bases, and 12 bases separated the two germline ends. CDR3 in DNA: TGTGCCAGCAGCTTAGGCAGGGCCGTTACCTACGAGCAGTACTTC. Protein: CASSLGRAVTYEQYF.

The chain couples TRBV7-2 to TRBJ1-5, with TRBD1 matching over 10 bases. This CDR3 comprises 19 residues. Germline CDR1 is SGHTA and CDR2 is FQGNSA. Unmatched junction bases numbered 8, after V lost 0 bases and J lost 0 bases. For the CDR3, the DNA is TGTGCCAGCAGCTTAGCTCGTGACAGGGGGCTTATTAGCAATCAGCCCCAGCATTTT. This sequence encodes CASSLARDRGLISNQPQHF.

The J gene is TRBJ2-1, the V gene TRBV6-4, with 12 bases aligning to TRBD2. Germline loops: CDR1 MRHNA, CDR2 SNTAGT. There are 15 residues in the CDR3. J was trimmed by 8 bases and V by 4 bases; bases with no gene match: 6. CDR3: CASSAASGGGDEQFF. The CDR3 DNA is TGTGCCAGCAGTGCGGCTAGCGGGGGGGGAGATGAGCAGTTCTTC.

This sequence joins TRBV7-9 and TRBJ1-1; weak D call: TRBD1 (5 bases). Trimming removed 5 bases at V and 5 bases at J, with 18 bases between. Per germline, CDR1 SEHNR and CDR2 FQNEAQ (reference sequence). This CDR3 has 15 residues. The CDR3, as DNA: TGTGCCAGCAGCACCTTCGGACGGGGGAGGACTGAAGCTTTCTTT. This translates into CASSTFGRGRTEAFF. The entire variable domain, with the rest obtained from reference TRBV7-9 and TRBJ1-1, is as follows: DTGVSQNPRHKITKRGQNVTFRCDPISEHNRLYWYRQTLGQGPEFLTYFQNEAQLEKSRLLSDRFSAERPKGSFSTLEIQRTEQGDSAMYLCASSTFGRGRTEAFFGQGTRLTVV.

The CDR3 DNA sequence: TGTGCCAGCAGCCAAGCCGGGACACAATACAATGAGCAGTTCTTC. Amino acid sequence: CASSQAGTQYNEQFF. This chain links TRBV14 with TRBJ2-1; D perhaps matches TRBD1 (6 bases). Germline CDR1 reads SGHDN; CDR2 reads FVKESK. This CDR3 has 15 amino acids. Between the trimmed V and J ends, which lost 1 base and 4 bases, there was a span of 11 bases.

This chain connects TRBV3-1 (or the pseudogene TRBV3-2) to TRBJ1-3; perhaps TRBD1 as D (6 bases). The CDR3 is 16 amino acids. Trimming removed 8 bases from V and 0 bases from J, with 17 bases in between. The V gene's germline CDR1 is LGHDT and CDR2 YNNKEL (reference sequence). The CDR3 reads CASGGAGSLSGNTIYF. The CDR3 nucleotides are TGTGCCAGCGGGGGGGCAGGATCACTCTCTGGAAACACCATATATTTT.

The rearrangement joins TRBV7-9 to TRBJ2-7, with D possibly being TRBD2 (6 bases). Between the trimmed V and J ends, which lost 6 bases and 2 bases, there was a span of 11 bases. Per the germline V gene, CDR1 is SEHNR and CDR2 is FQNEAQ (reference sequence). The CDR3 sequence is 13 residues long. The CDR3, as DNA: TGTGCCAGCAGAGGCGGGGCCGCCTACGAGCAGTACTTC. Amino acids: CASRGGAAYEQYF.

The J gene is TRBJ2-7, the V gene TRBV19; 9 nucleotides agree with TRBD2. V shed 6 bases and J 3 bases; nucleotides not matched to a gene: 9. The CDR3 consists of 15 residues. Germline CDR1 is LNHDA and CDR2 is SQIVND (reference sequence). CDR3 sequence reads: CASSRRREGLYEQYF. The CDR3 DNA sequence: TGTGCCAGTAGCCGGAGGCGGGAGGGCCTCTACGAGCAGTACTTC.

The chain employs TRBV7-3 and TRBJ2-2, with TRBD2 matching 10 bases. Germline trimming cut 2 bases from V and 8 bases from J; bases unmatched to any gene: 8. CDR3 length: 16 residues. Looked up from germline, CDR1 is SGHTA and CDR2 is FQGTGA. The DNA for the CDR3 is TGTGCCAGCAGCTTATTTCCTAGCGGGAGCTCGGGGGAGCTGTTTTTT. Encoded protein: CASSLFPSGSSGELFF.

The chain is built from TRBV5-4 and TRBJ2-2; D unresolved. The V gene's germline CDR1 is SGHNT and CDR2 YYREEE (reference sequence). The CDR3 spans 15 residues. The V gene lost 4 bases and the J gene lost 5 bases, with 15 bases spanning the gap. Here the CDR3 DNA reads TGTGCCAGCAGCCTACCCAGCGTTAGGACCGGGGAGCTGTTTTTT. Protein product: CASSLPSVRTGELFF.

The rearrangement uses TRBV10-2 and TRBJ2-5, with D perhaps matching TRBD1 (6 bases). Trimming shortened V by 6 bases and J by 5 bases, and 10 bases separated the two germline ends. This CDR3 contains 12 residues. Germline V gene data show CDR1 as WSHSY and CDR2 as SAAADI. The CDR3 coding sequence is TGCGCCAGCAGCAGGGGTTGGGAGACCCAGTACTTC. Residues: CASSRGWETQYF.

The CDR3 DNA reads TGTGCCAGTCAAAGTCCCGGCAGGGTGCAAAATCAGCCCCAGCATTTT. This sequence encodes CASQSPGRVQNQPQHF. The rearrangement uses TRBV19 and TRBJ1-5; TRBD1 is a possible D gene (5 bases). This CDR3 contains 16 residues. Trimming left V 8 bases short and J 4 bases short, with 21 bases between. Germline loops: CDR1 LNHDA, CDR2 SQIVND (reference sequence). Combining the CDR3 with reference TRBV19 and TRBJ1-5 gives the whole variable domain DGGITQSPKYLFRKEGQNVTLSCEQNLNHDAMYWYRQDPGQGLRLIYYSQIVNDFQKGDIAEGYSVSREKKESFPLTVTSAQKNPTAFYLCASQSPGRVQNQPQHFGDGTRLSIL.

The DNA of the CDR3 is TGCGCCAGCAGCTTGGGTGGCATCAGGAACACTGAAGCTTTCTTT. It yields the protein CASSLGGIRNTEAFF. V is TRBV5-1 and J is TRBJ1-1; no clear D. Germline assignment: CDR1 SGHRS and CDR2 YFSETQ. The CDR3 is 15 amino acids. The ends were cut back, 0 bases at V and 1 base at J, with 10 bases in the middle.

This chain links TRBV3-1 (or the pseudogene TRBV3-2) with TRBJ1-2, with D tentatively TRBD1 (6 bases). V gave up 4 bases and J gave up 3 bases, with 15 bases separating them. This CDR3 region has 15 residues. Per the germline V gene, CDR1 is LGHDT and CDR2 is YNNKEL (reference sequence). CDR3 bases: TGTGCCAGCAGCCCGAGGGGGTCAGAGGACTATGGCTACACCTTC. It encodes CASSPRGSEDYGYTF.

The V call is TRBV27, the J call TRBJ1-6; D gene unclear. V was clipped by 8 bases and J by 9 bases, with 11 bases between them. Looked up from germline, CDR1 is MNHEY and CDR2 is SMNVEV (reference sequence). This CDR3 region has 12 residues. CDR3 coding DNA: TGTGCCAGCCGGGGTCTGGGTTCACCCCTCCACTTT. Translating it yields CASRGLGSPLHF.

Concerning this clone itself: A single base separates this from a much larger clone, so it may be a read error. The chain joins TRBV7-3 to TRBJ1-1; D perhaps matches TRBD1 (6 bases). This CDR3 has 13 amino acids. Germline V gene lookup returns CDR1 SGHTA and CDR2 FQGTGA. V lost 3 bases, J lost 1 base, and 6 bases lay in between. As DNA, the CDR3 is TGTGCCAGCAGCTTGGACAGGAACACTGAAGCTTTCTTT. Translation: CASSLDRNTEAFF.

The V and J genes are TRBV25-1 and TRBJ2-2, with 7 positions matching TRBD1. CDR3 length: 15 residues. Germline V gene lookup returns CDR1 MGHDK and CDR2 SYGVNS. V trimming: 3 bases; J trimming: 3 bases; junction bases outside the gene matches: 4. The CDR3 DNA reads as TGTGCCAGCAGTGAGGCCGGGACAGACACCGGGGAGCTGTTTTTT. Translated: CASSEAGTDTGELFF.

This chain links TRBV11-3 with TRBJ2-1; 10 bases agree with TRBD2. Germline CDR1 SGHNT, CDR2 YENEEA. The CDR3 totals 18 residues. V lost 0 bases, J lost 8 bases, and 13 bases stayed unmatched. Written as DNA, the CDR3 is TGTGCCAGCAGCTTAGATCGGTCTAGCGGGAGTATCGAGGATGAGCAGTTCTTC. Its translation: CASSLDRSSGSIEDEQFF.

This CDR3 is CASTSPAGNPRGTQYF. DNA of the CDR3: TGTGCCAGCACCTCCCCGGCTGGTAACCCACGCGGTACGCAGTATTTT. The chain has TRBV13 and TRBJ2-3; D gene ambiguous. The germline V gene encodes CDR1 PRHDT and CDR2 FYEKMQ (reference sequence). The CDR3 length is 16 residues. Trimming shortened V by 7 bases and J by 8 bases, and 25 bases separated the two germline ends.

The J gene is TRBJ2-3, the V gene TRBV24-1, with TRBD1 as a possible D gene (6 bases). Trimming took 5 bases from V and 9 from J, leaving 17 bases between them. CDR1 KGHDR and CDR2 SFDVKD come from the germline V gene. CDR3 length: 14 residues. CDR3 residues: CATSAGTWEATQYF. CDR3 sequence (DNA): TGTGCCACCAGTGCCGGGACATGGGAAGCAACGCAGTATTTT.

This clone was picked up one time. This chain connects TRBV11-2 to TRBJ2-1, with TRBD2 identical over 14 bases. Germline CDR1 and CDR2: SGHAT and FQNNGV. The CDR3 is 17 residues long. V shed 5 bases, J shed 1 base, and the junction held 4 bases outside the gene matches. The CDR3 DNA reads TGTGCCAGCAGCCTCGGGACTAGCGGGAGTTCCTACAATGAGCAGTTCTTC. It is translated as CASSLGTSGSSYNEQFF.

The chain carries TRBV7-2 and TRBJ2-7; 13 bases align to TRBD2. This CDR3 region has 14 residues. V was pared by 5 bases and J by 3 bases, with 1 base of the junction left unmatched. Germline lookup yields CDR1 SGHTA and CDR2 FQGNSA. CDR3 DNA: TGTGCCAGCAGCGGGACTAGCGGGGTCTACGAGCAGTACTTC. It translates to CASSGTSGVYEQYF.

J is TRBJ1-1 and V is TRBV27, with TRBD1 matching 7 bases. Germline CDR1 and CDR2: MNHEY and SMNVEV (reference sequence). This CDR3 comprises 14 residues. The junction had 7 bases not matched to a gene; V was cut back by 5 bases and J by 4 bases. CDR3 DNA sequence: TGTGCCAGCAGTCCGACAGGGAAGAGCACTGAAGCTTTCTTT. Translating it yields CASSPTGKSTEAFF.

The J gene is TRBJ1-1, the V gene TRBV19; D gene unclear. The V gene's germline CDR1 is LNHDA and CDR2 SQIVND (reference sequence). The CDR3 covers 16 residues. The V and J ends lost 6 bases and 4 bases respectively, with 21 bases between them. The CDR3 DNA follows: TGTGCCAGTAGACCACCACCCTGGCGGGGTCGCACTGAAGCTTTCTTT. Protein sequence: CASRPPPWRGRTEAFF.

V usage is TRBV15 and J usage is TRBJ1-2; a possible D gene is TRBD1 (6 bases). CDR1 is LNHNV and CDR2 is YYDKDF in the germline V gene (reference sequence). This CDR3 has 15 amino acids. V shed 0 bases and J shed 5 bases, with 13 bases lying between them. As DNA, the CDR3 is TGTGCCACCAGCAGAGATCGGGGGGCAGGGTATGGCTACACCTTC. It codes for CATSRDRGAGYGYTF.

The chain carries TRBV19 and TRBJ2-7, with 9 bases identical to TRBD1. V was pared by 6 bases and J by 1 base, with 4 bases of the junction left unmatched. This CDR3 spans 14 amino acids. Germline lookup yields CDR1 LNHDA and CDR2 SQIVND (reference sequence). The CDR3 DNA reads TGTGCCAGTAGAAGGACAGGGGAGTCCTACGAGCAGTACTTC. Protein sequence: CASRRTGESYEQYF.

The chain combines TRBV11-3 with TRBJ2-5; 9 bases map to TRBD2. J gave up 5 bases and V 1 base, and 11 bases lay outside the gene matches. The CDR3 covers 17 residues. Germline CDR1 SGHNT, CDR2 YENEEA. CDR3 protein: CASSLVGSGSNFETQYF. The CDR3 nucleotides read TGTGCCAGCAGCTTAGTTGGTAGCGGGAGCAATTTTGAGACCCAGTACTTC. The full variable domain, completed using reference TRBV11-3 and TRBJ2-5, is EAGVVQSPRYKIIEKKQPVAFWCNPISGHNTLYWYLQNLGQGPELLIRYENEEAVDDSQLPKDRFSAERLKGVDSTLKIQPAELGDSAVYLCASSLVGSGSNFETQYFGPGTRLLVL.

The chain links TRBV30 to TRBJ1-5; D is unclear. The germline gives CDR1 GTSNPN, CDR2 SVGIG (reference sequence). V was cut by 3 bases and J by 9 bases, with 15 bases left in between. The CDR3 is 13 residues long. In nucleotides, the CDR3 is TGTGCCTGGAGCAAGACCCCCCCGGGGCCCCAGCATTTT. This sequence encodes CAWSKTPPGPQHF. Full variable domain (missing parts from reference TRBV30 and TRBJ1-5): SQTIHQWPATLVQPVGSPLSLECTVEGTSNPNLYWYRQAAGRGLQLLFYSVGIGQISSEVPQNLSASRPQDRQFILSSKKLLLSDSGFYLCAWSKTPPGPQHFGDGTRLSIL.

Only one count was recorded for this clone. The chain links TRBV11-2 to TRBJ2-3; D possibly corresponds to TRBD2 (6 bases). Germline CDR1 SGHAT, CDR2 FQNNGV. The CDR3 length is 12 residues. Deletions cut 1 base from V and 8 bases from J, with 7 bases between. The CDR3 DNA reads TGTGCCAGCAGCTTAGTGCGGGGTACGCAGTATTTT. Translation: CASSLVRGTQYF.